The TCR beta chain under discussion was sequenced for a study of T cell responses to AZD1222 COVID-19 vaccine. The table came from immunoSEQ multiplex PCR; TCRdb's copy has only in-frame clones and leaves some out. The top ten clones hold over 1% of a sample with approximately 150,000 clones, roughly 92% of them seen once. The CDR3 extends over 17 amino acids. The V end was cut by 4 bases, the J end by 0 bases, with 16 bases between. Per the germline V gene, CDR1 is SGHVS and CDR2 is FQNEAQ. The sequenced sample was peripheral blood, obtained on day 0 of AZD1222 vaccination. The TCR sequence derives from an adult in good health. V gene TRBV7-8 combines with J gene TRBJ1-5; no clear D. The CDR3: CASSSQVPGTSNQPQHF. The CDR3 DNA follows: TGTGCCAGCAGCTCCCAGGTCCCGGGCACTAGCAATCAGCCCCAGCATTTT.